The 24 T cell receptor beta chains below come from one sample, sequenced in a study of blood T cell repertoires in COVID-19. Only in-frame clones appear in the TCRdb table, and some are missing; sequencing was by immunoSEQ multiplex PCR. The table lists approximately 280,000 clones, approximately 90% of them singletons, with around 6.8% in the top ten. The sample consisted of peripheral blood. These receptors came from a woman in her twenties or thirties with COVID-19, enrolled during active disease.

The chain is built from TRBV7-6 and TRBJ2-7; 11 positions match TRBD2. V gave up 2 bases and J gave up 0 bases; unmatched junction bases: 0. Germline V CDR1 and CDR2: SGHVS, FNYEAQ. The CDR3 is 15 amino acids. CDR3 coding DNA: TGTGCCAGCAGCTTAACTAGCGGGAGCTCCTACGAGCAGTACTTC. Amino acid sequence: CASSLTSGSSYEQYF.

This chain uses TRBV7-9 with TRBJ1-1, with TRBD1 matching 8 bases. CDR3 length equals 16 residues. The V and J ends lost 4 bases and 4 bases, in that order; junction bases with no gene match: 11. Germline loops: CDR1 SEHNR, CDR2 FQNEAQ (reference sequence). The CDR3: CASSSIRTGGVTEAFF. The CDR3 DNA sequence: TGTGCCAGCAGCTCCATAAGAACAGGGGGAGTCACTGAAGCTTTCTTT.

V and J are TRBV19 and TRBJ2-5, with D possibly TRBD1 on 6 matching bases. Trimming took 5 bases from V and 6 from J, leaving 19 bases between them. CDR1 and CDR2 (germline): LNHDA, SQIVND (reference sequence). CDR3 length: 15 amino acids. The CDR3, as DNA: TGTGCCAGTAGTTCCCCGCGTCCAGGGGAAAAGACCCAGTACTTC. It yields the protein CASSSPRPGEKTQYF.

The chain couples TRBV5-1 to TRBJ2-7; 8 bases are shared with TRBD1. Unmatched junction bases numbered 8, after V lost 4 bases and J lost 2 bases. The CDR3 has 15 residues. Germline CDR1 reads SGHRS; CDR2 reads YFSETQ. The CDR3 region is CASSTSPGQAYEQYF. Here the CDR3 DNA reads TGCGCCAGCAGCACGTCACCGGGACAGGCCTACGAGCAGTACTTC.

The chain links TRBV7-3 to TRBJ1-1, with D perhaps matching TRBD1 (6 bases). Between the trimmed V and J ends, which lost 2 bases and 1 base, there was a span of 8 bases. This CDR3 is built from 14 residues. The V gene's germline CDR1 is SGHTA and CDR2 FQGTGA. The CDR3 here is CASSLSGANTEAFF. CDR3 DNA sequence: TGTGCCAGCAGCTTATCAGGGGCGAACACTGAAGCTTTCTTT.

The V and J genes are TRBV19 and TRBJ2-1; possibly TRBD2 for D (6 bases). The CDR3 consists of 14 residues. Germline loops: CDR1 LNHDA, CDR2 SQIVND (reference sequence). V shed 6 bases and J shed 3 bases, with 12 bases lying between them. The CDR3 nucleotides read TGTGCCAGTAGGCCGGGAGAGGGCTACAATGAGCAGTTCTTC. Protein sequence: CASRPGEGYNEQFF.

The rearrangement uses TRBV2 and TRBJ2-4, with 10 bases fitting TRBD1. V gave up 2 bases and J gave up 8 bases; unmatched junction bases: 3. CDR1 is SNHLY and CDR2 is FYNNEI in the germline V gene. The CDR3 covers 14 residues. The CDR3 sequence is CASSERTGGDIQYF. DNA of the CDR3: TGTGCCAGCAGTGAAAGGACAGGGGGGGACATTCAGTACTTC. Full variable domain (rest looked up from reference TRBV2 and TRBJ2-4): EPEVTQTPSHQVTQMGQEVILRCVPISNHLYFYWYRQILGQKVEFLVSFYNNEISEKSEIFDDQFSVERPDGSNFTLKIRSTKLEDSAMYFCASSERTGGDIQYFGAGTRLSVL.

CDR3 sequence (DNA): TGTGCCAGTAGTCATCCTACCAGGGGGCTGGGTCAGCCCCAGCATTTT. It translates to CASSHPTRGLGQPQHF. The V and J genes are TRBV19 and TRBJ1-5; TRBD1 matches 8 bases. Germline V lookup: CDR1 LNHDA, CDR2 SQIVND (reference sequence). V shed 5 bases and J 6 bases; nucleotides not matched to a gene: 12. The CDR3 has 16 amino acids.

This chain joins TRBV5-1 and TRBJ2-7, with 9 bases aligning to TRBD1. This CDR3 contains 17 residues. CDR1 SGHRS and CDR2 YFSETQ come from the germline V gene. V shed 6 bases and J 2 bases; nucleotides not matched to a gene: 15. In DNA, the CDR3 is TGCGCCAGCAAGTACGCATCCGGGACAGGGAAGCCCTACGAGCAGTACTTC. Translated: CASKYASGTGKPYEQYF.

The chain uses TRBV21-1 and TRBJ2-1; TRBD2 is the table's D call and was not checked against the DNA. TRBV21-1 is given as a pseudogene. There are 21 residues in the CDR3. CDR3 DNA: TGTGCCAGCAGCAAAGCTCAACCCCCGGGACTAGCGGGAGGTCTCTACAATGAGCAGTTCTTC. Translating gives CASSKAQPPGLAGGLYNEQFF.

This clone was recorded only once. CDR3 residues: CASSTRRGALSQPQHF. The CDR3 DNA sequence: TGTGCCAGTAGTACACGCCGGGGGGCGCTGAGTCAGCCCCAGCATTTT. The V gene is TRBV19, the J gene TRBJ1-5, with D tentatively TRBD1 (6 bases). Germline V CDR1 and CDR2: LNHDA, SQIVND (reference sequence). The CDR3 loop spans 16 amino acids. V lost 4 bases, J lost 6 bases, and 19 bases lay in between.

V is TRBV5-1 and J is TRBJ1-6; the match to TRBD1 covers 9 bases. CDR1 and CDR2 from the germline V gene are SGHRS and YFSETQ. This CDR3 has 15 amino acids. With V trimmed by 3 bases and J by 5 bases, 3 bases remained unmatched. The CDR3 loop is CASSSRTGDNSPLHF. For the CDR3, the DNA is TGCGCCAGCAGCTCCCGGACAGGGGATAATTCACCCCTCCACTTT.

The chain carries TRBV4-1 and TRBJ1-1; TRBD1 is a possible D gene (5 bases). This CDR3 spans 14 amino acids. Trimming removed 4 bases from V and 5 bases from J, with 14 bases in between. Per germline, CDR1 MGHRA and CDR2 YSYEKL. The CDR3 DNA follows: TGCGCCAGCAGCCCAGGGCCCTTTGGGACTGAAGCTTTCTTT. As protein: CASSPGPFGTEAFF.

The chain is built from TRBV5-1 and TRBJ1-1; D perhaps matches TRBD1 (5 bases). Germline-derived CDR1 and CDR2 are SGHRS and YFSETQ. Trimming removed 5 bases from V and 1 base from J, with 18 bases in between. This CDR3 contains 16 residues. CDR3 residues: CASSREPGLRNTEAFF. DNA for the CDR3: TGCGCCAGCAGTCGGGAACCGGGACTGAGGAACACTGAAGCTTTCTTT.

This chain joins TRBV27 and TRBJ1-2; TRBD1 agrees at 8 bases. The junction had 3 bases not matched to a gene; V was cut back by 2 bases and J by 4 bases. Germline assignment: CDR1 MNHEY and CDR2 SMNVEV (reference sequence). The CDR3 loop spans 14 amino acids. CDR3 bases: TGTGCCAGCAGTTTAGGGCAGGGGGCCTATGGCTACACCTTC. It is translated as CASSLGQGAYGYTF.

This clone has a single count. The CDR3 spells CASSPPSEDRQYF. DNA of the CDR3: TGTGCCAGCAGCCCCCCCTCCGAGGACAGGCAGTACTTC. The chain carries TRBV7-2 and TRBJ2-7; D perhaps matches TRBD1 (6 bases). V was cut by 5 bases and J by 9 bases, with 17 bases left in between. The CDR3 has 13 residues. Per the germline V gene, CDR1 is SGHTA and CDR2 is FQGNSA.

The chain joins TRBV7-3 to TRBJ1-1, with no clear D. Trimming took off 5 bases at V and 0 bases at J, with 10 bases between the two ends. The germline V gene has CDR1 SGHTA and CDR2 FQGTGA. The CDR3 runs 14 residues. The CDR3 loop is CASSLVAVNTEAFF. The DNA of the CDR3 is TGTGCCAGCAGCCTCGTGGCGGTGAACACTGAAGCTTTCTTT. The complete variable domain, with remaining parts taken from reference TRBV7-3 and TRBJ1-1, reads GAGVSQTPSNKVTEKGKYVELRCDPISGHTALYWYRQSLGQGPEFLIYFQGTGAADDSGLPNDRFFAVRPEGSVSTLKIQRTERGDSAVYLCASSLVAVNTEAFFGQGTRLTVV.

This chain connects TRBV2 to TRBJ1-4; tentatively, D is TRBD1 (6 bases). Germline V gene sequence: CDR1 SNHLY, CDR2 FYNNEI. CDR3 size: 14 residues. V was cut by 6 bases and J by 4 bases, with 12 bases left in between. The CDR3 bases are TGTGCCAGCAGCAAAAGGGGGGGTAATGAAAAACTGTTTTTT. It is translated as CASSKRGGNEKLFF.

The chain couples TRBV4-1 to TRBJ2-7, with TRBD1 as a possible D gene (5 bases). Germline values: CDR1 MGHRA, CDR2 YSYEKL. V lost 1 base to trimming and J lost 3 bases, with 7 bases between them. The CDR3 totals 13 residues. CDR3 bases: TGCGCCAGCAGCCAAGCAGGGAACTACGAGCAGTACTTC. This sequence encodes CASSQAGNYEQYF.

This clone has just one count. The V call is TRBV4-1, the J call TRBJ2-1, with D tentatively TRBD1 (5 bases). The V and J ends lost 3 bases and 7 bases respectively, with 19 bases between them. Germline V gene data show CDR1 as MGHRA and CDR2 as YSYEKL. The CDR3 consists of 16 residues. The chain's CDR3 is CASSHRHQSPGNEQFF. The CDR3 bases are TGCGCCAGCAGCCACCGACACCAGAGTCCAGGGAATGAGCAGTTCTTC.

The rearrangement joins TRBV2 to TRBJ1-2; D is perhaps TRBD1 (5 bases). This CDR3 has 14 residues. Trimming pared 3 bases from V and 8 bases from J, leaving 16 bases between. Germline V CDR1 and CDR2: SNHLY, FYNNEI. As DNA, the CDR3 is TGTGCCAGCAGTGACAATTGGGGGGGAGGCGGCTACACCTTC. Amino acid sequence: CASSDNWGGGGYTF.

As concerns this clone: Other DNA sequences in this specimen translate into the identical CDR3. The rearrangement uses TRBV5-3 and TRBJ1-2; the D is unclear. TRBV5-3 is noted as an ORF with a role that remains uncertain. V was cut by 5 bases and J by 4 bases, with 12 bases left in between. This CDR3 spans 13 amino acids. The CDR3 region has the DNA TGTGCCAGAAGTCAAACACTATCCTATGGCTACACCTTC. Its protein is CARSQTLSYGYTF.

This clone was found once. V is TRBV28 and J is TRBJ1-2; 9 bases fit TRBD1. The CDR3 length is 12 residues. Germline trimming cut 9 bases from V and 2 bases from J; bases unmatched to any gene: 1. The V gene's germline CDR1 is MDHEN and CDR2 SYDVKM. CDR3 nucleotide sequence: TGTGCCAGTGACAGGGGGAACTATGGCTACACCTTC. As protein: CASDRGNYGYTF.

The chain uses TRBV7-9 and TRBJ2-1, with TRBD2 as a possible D gene (6 bases). Germline lookup yields CDR1 SEHNR and CDR2 FQNEAQ (reference sequence). The CDR3 is 15 amino acids. Trimming took 5 bases from V and 5 from J, leaving 16 bases between them. CDR3 DNA sequence: TGTGCCAGCAGCGTAAGGGGACTGCGTAACAATGAGCAGTTCTTC. Protein sequence: CASSVRGLRNNEQFF. Complete variable domain (other parts from reference TRBV7-9 and TRBJ2-1): DTGVSQNPRHKITKRGQNVTFRCDPISEHNRLYWYRQTLGQGPEFLTYFQNEAQLEKSRLLSDRFSAERPKGSFSTLEIQRTEQGDSAMYLCASSVRGLRNNEQFFGPGTRLTVL.